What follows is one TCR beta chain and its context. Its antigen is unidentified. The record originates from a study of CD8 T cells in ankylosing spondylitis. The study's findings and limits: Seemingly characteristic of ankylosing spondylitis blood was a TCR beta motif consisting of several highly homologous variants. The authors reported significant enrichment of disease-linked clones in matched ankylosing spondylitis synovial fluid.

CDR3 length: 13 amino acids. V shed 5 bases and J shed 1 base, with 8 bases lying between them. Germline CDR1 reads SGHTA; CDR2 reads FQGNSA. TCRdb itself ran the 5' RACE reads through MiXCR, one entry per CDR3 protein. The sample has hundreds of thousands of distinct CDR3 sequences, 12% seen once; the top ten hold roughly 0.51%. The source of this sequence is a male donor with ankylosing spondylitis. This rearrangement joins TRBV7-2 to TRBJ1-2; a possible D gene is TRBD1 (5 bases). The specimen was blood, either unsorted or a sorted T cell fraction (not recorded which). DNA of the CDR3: TGTGCCAGCAGCCGACAGAATAACTATGGCTACACCTTC. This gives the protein CASSRQNNYGYTF.